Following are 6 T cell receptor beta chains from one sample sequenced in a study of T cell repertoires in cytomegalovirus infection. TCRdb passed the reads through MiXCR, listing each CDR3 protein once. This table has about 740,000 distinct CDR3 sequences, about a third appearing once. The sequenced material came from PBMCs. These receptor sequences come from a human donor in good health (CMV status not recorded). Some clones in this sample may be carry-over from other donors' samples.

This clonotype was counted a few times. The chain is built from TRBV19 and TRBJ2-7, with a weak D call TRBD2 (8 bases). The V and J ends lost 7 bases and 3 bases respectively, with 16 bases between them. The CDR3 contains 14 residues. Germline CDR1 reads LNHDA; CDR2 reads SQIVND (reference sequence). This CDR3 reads CASKPGGGIYEQYF. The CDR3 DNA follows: TGTGCCAGTAAACCGGGAGGGGGCATCTACGAGCAGTACTTC.

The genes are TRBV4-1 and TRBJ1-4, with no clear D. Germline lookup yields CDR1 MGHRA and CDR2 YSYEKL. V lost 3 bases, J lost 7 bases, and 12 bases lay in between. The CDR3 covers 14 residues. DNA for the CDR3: TGCGCCAGCAGCCATCTGTCTAGCGGTGAAAAACTGTTTTTT. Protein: CASSHLSSGEKLFF.

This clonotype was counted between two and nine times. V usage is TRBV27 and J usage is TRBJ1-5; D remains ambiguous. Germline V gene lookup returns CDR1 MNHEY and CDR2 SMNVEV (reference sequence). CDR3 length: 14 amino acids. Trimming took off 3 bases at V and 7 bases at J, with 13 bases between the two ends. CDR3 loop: CASSFRMSRQPQHF. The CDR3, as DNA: TGTGCCAGCAGTTTCAGGATGTCACGACAGCCCCAGCATTTT.

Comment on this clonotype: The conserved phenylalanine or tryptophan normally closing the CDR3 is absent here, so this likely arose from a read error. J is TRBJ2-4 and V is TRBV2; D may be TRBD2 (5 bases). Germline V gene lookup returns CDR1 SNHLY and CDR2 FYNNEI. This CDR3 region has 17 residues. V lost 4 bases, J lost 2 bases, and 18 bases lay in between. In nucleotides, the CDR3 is TGTGCCAGCAGTGCGGGGATGAAGGTGGGGACCAAAAACATTCAGTACTCC. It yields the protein CASSAGMKVGTKNIQYS.

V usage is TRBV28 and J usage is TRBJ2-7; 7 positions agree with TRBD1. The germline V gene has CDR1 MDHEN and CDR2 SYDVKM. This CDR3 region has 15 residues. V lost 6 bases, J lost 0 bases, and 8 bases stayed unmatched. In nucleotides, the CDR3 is TGTGCCAGCAGGCCTCCGGACAGGAGCTCCTACGAGCAGTACTTC. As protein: CASRPPDRSSYEQYF.

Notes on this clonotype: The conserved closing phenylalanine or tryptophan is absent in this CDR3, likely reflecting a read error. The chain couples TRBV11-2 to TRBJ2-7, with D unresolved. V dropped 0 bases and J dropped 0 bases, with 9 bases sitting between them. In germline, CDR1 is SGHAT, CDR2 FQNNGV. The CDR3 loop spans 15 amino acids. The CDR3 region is CASSLDFASSYEQYS. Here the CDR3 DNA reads TGTGCCAGCAGCTTAGATTTTGCCAGCTCCTACGAGCAGTACTCC.